This T cell receptor (beta chain) was observed in a study of T-cell reconstitution after alpha-beta-depleted transplantation in children. Germline V gene data show CDR1 as SGHAT and CDR2 as FQNNGV. The CDR3 has 17 residues. V dropped 4 bases and J dropped 5; count of bases not matched to a gene: 16. Unique molecular identifiers tagged the TCRbeta library. TCRdb ran MiXCR on the PCR reads and lists one entry per CDR3 protein. The table has roughly 570,000 distinct CDR3 sequences, 25% to 30% seen once; the top ten hold approximately 33%. Study-wide findings and caveats: Expanded graft clones, several hundred of them, were reportedly the source of alpha-beta T cells about two months after transplant.

Points on this clonotype: Its antigen is currently unknown.

The V gene is TRBV11-2, the J gene TRBJ2-5; 7 bases line up with TRBD2. This receptor was identified in a boy in the first two years of life with Wiskott-Aldrich syndrome, due to receive a stem cell transplant. The sample consisted of PBMCs, taken before TCRalphabeta/CD19-depleted stem cell transplant. This CDR3 is CASSSTPWGGPLETQYF. CDR3 bases: TGTGCCAGCAGCTCAACCCCCTGGGGAGGGCCTTTGGAGACCCAGTACTTC. Complete variable domain (other parts from reference TRBV11-2 and TRBJ2-5): EAGVAQSPRYKIIEKRQSVAFWCNPISGHATLYWYQQILGQGPKLLIQFQNNGVVDDSQLPKDRFSAERLKGVDSTLKIQPAKLEDSAVYLCASSSTPWGGPLETQYFGPGTRLLVL.